This is a list of T cell receptor beta chains from one sample in a study of cytomegalovirus exposure and HLA in healthy donors. Assay: immunoSEQ multiplex PCR; the TCRdb copy retains only in-frame clones and omits some. Seen here are over 150,000 clones, around 80% observed once, and the top ten hold 1.2%. The specimen sequenced was PBMCs. All receptors come from a boy younger than 10 in good health and CMV-seronegative. CDR3s include the opening cysteine and the closing phenylalanine or tryptophan.

CDR3 protein: CASTKQVGAYEQYF
J gene: TRBJ2-7
V gene: TRBV27

CDR3 protein: CASSLTGTSGYNEQFF
J gene: TRBJ2-1
V gene: TRBV7-3

CDR3 protein: CASSFILAGNTGELFF
J gene: TRBJ2-2
V gene: TRBV11-3

CDR3 protein: CVYEKRRGTEAFF
J gene: TRBJ1-1
V gene: TRBV7-9

CDR3 protein: CASSSTPHNQPQHF
J gene: TRBJ1-5
V gene: TRBV6-6

CDR3 protein: CASSPGQGVNEQYF
J gene: TRBJ2-7
V gene: TRBV19

CDR3 protein: CASSSERGADTQYF
J gene: TRBJ2-3
V gene: TRBV5-1

CDR3 protein: CATSRADTQYF
J gene: TRBJ2-3
V gene: TRBV15

CDR3 protein: CAWSATQTGGEGYTF
J gene: TRBJ1-2
V gene: TRBV30

CDR3 protein: CASSRTENYGYTF
J gene: TRBJ1-2
V gene: TRBV4-3

CDR3 protein: CASKDGLGDYGYTF
J gene: TRBJ1-2
V gene: TRBV13

CDR3 protein: CASRPGYTNTGELFF
J gene: TRBJ2-2
V gene: TRBV5-1

CDR3 protein: CASSYSSGTTYGYTF
J gene: TRBJ1-2
V gene: TRBV6-5

CDR3 protein: CAISDFLAGGGNEQFF
J gene: TRBJ2-1
V gene: TRBV10-3

CDR3 protein: CASSFRQGLHEQYF
J gene: TRBJ2-7
V gene: TRBV6-5

CDR3 protein: CASRRGSGETQYF
J gene: TRBJ2-5
V gene: TRBV6-1

CDR3 protein: CASSSAGTGPFDF
J gene: TRBJ1-2
V gene: TRBV5-6

CDR3 protein: CASSLGAGTLTDTQYF
J gene: TRBJ2-3
V gene: TRBV7-6

CDR3 protein: CASRRTGTGELFF
J gene: TRBJ2-2
V gene: TRBV9

CDR3 protein: CASSYAGGVSYGYTF
J gene: TRBJ1-2
V gene: TRBV6-5

CDR3 protein: CASSQGQGAYEQYF
J gene: TRBJ2-7
V gene: TRBV4-1

CDR3 protein: CASSQLAGASVGQETQYF
J gene: TRBJ2-5
V gene: TRBV14

CDR3 protein: CASSRDRRNTEAFF
J gene: TRBJ1-1
V gene: TRBV6-5

CDR3 protein: CASSPGQVTEAFF
J gene: TRBJ1-1
V gene: TRBV18

CDR3 protein: CASSLGLLAGGNEQFF
J gene: TRBJ2-1
V gene: TRBV5-6

CDR3 protein: CASSYERQGSEKLFF
J gene: TRBJ1-4
V gene: TRBV6-5

CDR3 protein: CASSSGPESYGYTF
J gene: TRBJ1-2
V gene: TRBV7-9

CDR3 protein: CASSLDRGTPNSNEQFF
J gene: TRBJ2-1
V gene: TRBV7-2

CDR3 protein: CASSQGNSPSGNTIYF
J gene: TRBJ1-3
V gene: TRBV4-1

CDR3 protein: CASSESRLAGGAGELFF
J gene: TRBJ2-2
V gene: TRBV6-4

CDR3 protein: CASRLQGTGANVLTF
J gene: TRBJ2-6
V gene: TRBV6-5

CDR3 protein: CAISEPRQGATTEAFF
J gene: TRBJ1-1
V gene: TRBV10-3

CDR3 protein: CASSYPVAQIRTDTQYF
J gene: TRBJ2-3
V gene: TRBV5-1

CDR3 protein: CAWSTAGTGQPQHF
J gene: TRBJ1-5
V gene: TRBV30

CDR3 protein: CASSQGGTTSYEQYF
J gene: TRBJ2-7
V gene: TRBV4-1

CDR3 protein: CASSSTSFRGAYNEQFF
J gene: TRBJ2-1
V gene: TRBV7-9

CDR3 protein: CSVEDTGGANTGELFF
J gene: TRBJ2-2
V gene: TRBV29-1

CDR3 protein: CASRRGALGGYSTDTQYF
J gene: TRBJ2-3
V gene: TRBV6-4

CDR3 protein: CAWSDQGGANYGYTF
J gene: TRBJ1-2
V gene: TRBV30

CDR3 protein: CASAVDRRNEKLFF
J gene: TRBJ1-4
V gene: TRBV12-5

CDR3 protein: CASSPREGSSGELFF
J gene: TRBJ2-2
V gene: TRBV19

CDR3 protein: CASSLLQTSGGFYNEQFF
J gene: TRBJ2-1
V gene: TRBV19

CDR3 protein: CASSIPGLTGNTIYF
J gene: TRBJ1-3
V gene: TRBV19